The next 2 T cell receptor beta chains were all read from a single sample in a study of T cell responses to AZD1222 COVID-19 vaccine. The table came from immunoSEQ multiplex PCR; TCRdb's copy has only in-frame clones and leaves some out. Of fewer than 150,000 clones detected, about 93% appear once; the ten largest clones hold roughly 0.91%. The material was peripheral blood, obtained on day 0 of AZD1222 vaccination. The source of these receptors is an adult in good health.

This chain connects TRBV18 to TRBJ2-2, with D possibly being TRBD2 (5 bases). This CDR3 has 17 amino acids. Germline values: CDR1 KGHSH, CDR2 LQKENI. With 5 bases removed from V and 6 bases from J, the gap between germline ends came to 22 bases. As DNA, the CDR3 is TGTGCCAGCTCATCCCACGCTACCGGGGAGTGGGCCGGGGAGCTGTTTTTT. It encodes CASSSHATGEWAGELFF.

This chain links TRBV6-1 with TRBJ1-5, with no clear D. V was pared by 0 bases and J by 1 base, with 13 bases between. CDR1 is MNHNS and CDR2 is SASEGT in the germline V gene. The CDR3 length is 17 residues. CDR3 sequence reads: CASSEAGTRWSNQPQHF. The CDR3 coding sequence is TGTGCCAGCAGTGAAGCGGGCACGCGTTGGAGCAATCAGCCCCAGCATTTT.